Listed below are T cell receptor beta chains from one sample, sequenced in a study of T-cell memory formation after mild COVID-19. One entry per CDR3 protein results from TCRdb running MiXCR on the 5' RACE reads. The table records roughly 350,000 distinct CDR3 sequences, roughly 21% of them present only once. The source material was PBMCs or a T cell subset sorted from them (not recorded which). The receptors stem from an adult woman who had mild COVID-19 (a few samples of this study predate the infection). Cell type and time point are not known. Both conserved end residues are part of each CDR3. The D gene is left open where the match is weak. Size is omitted from some rows. Given values are once, few, many or a class for expanded clones.

d_call,j_call,clone_size,v_call,cdr3_nt,cdr3_aa
NA,TRBJ2-5,NA,TRBV29-1,TGCAGCGTTGAAGACCCCGTGGTCGGGGGGCTCCAAGAGACCCAGTACTTC,CSVEDPVVGGLQETQYF
TRBD2,TRBJ2-3,few,TRBV5-1,TGCGCCAGCAGCTTGGCCAGGGGACTAGCAGAAAGCACAGATACGCAGTATTTT,CASSLARGLAESTDTQYF
NA,TRBJ1-1,many,TRBV12-3/TRBV12-4,TGTGCCAGCAGCCTGGGGGGGGGCACTGAAGCTTTCTTT,CASSLGGGTEAFF
TRBD1,TRBJ2-5,few,TRBV20-1,TGCAGTGCTGGACCGGACAGGGGGCAAGAGACCCAGTACTTC,CSAGPDRGQETQYF
TRBD1,TRBJ1-1,once,TRBV7-8,TGTGCCAGCAGCTTTAGACAGGGCGGAGCTTTCTTT,CASSFRQGGAFF
NA,TRBJ2-3,many,TRBV18,TGTGCCAGCTCACCGGACAGCACAGATACGCAGTATTTT,CASSPDSTDTQYF
NA,TRBJ2-7,NA,TRBV7-9,TGTGCCAGCAGCCCGTCAAGGCTAGGCGGGCAGTACTTC,CASSPSRLGGQYF
TRBD2,TRBJ2-7,NA,TRBV20-1,TGCAGTGCTCCTTCTCGAGCGGGGGGATCCTACGAGCAGTACTTC,CSAPSRAGGSYEQYF
NA,TRBJ2-5,NA,TRBV9,TGTGCCAGCAGCGGCAGTGGAGGGCGACAAGAGACCCAGTACTTC,CASSGSGGRQETQYF
TRBD2,TRBJ2-3,NA,TRBV20-1,TGCAGTGCCTCGGGACTAGCGGGAGTTTTTAGTGTGACAGATACGCAGTATTTT,CSASGLAGVFSVTDTQYF
NA,TRBJ2-5,NA,TRBV7-9,TGTGCCAGCAGCTTTTATCCCAGTCAAGAGACCCAGTACTTC,CASSFYPSQETQYF
TRBD1,TRBJ1-5,few,TRBV6-6,TGTGCCAGCAGTTTCCGGGACAGCGACAATCAGCCCCAGCATTTT,CASSFRDSDNQPQHF
NA,TRBJ2-3,NA,TRBV7-9,TGTGCCAGCAGCTTAGATGCGGGGAGTAGGGATACGCAGTATTTT,CASSLDAGSRDTQYF
TRBD2,TRBJ2-3,many,TRBV25-1,TGTGCCACCTGGACTAGCGCAGATACGCAGTATTTT,CATWTSADTQYF
TRBD2,TRBJ2-5,few,TRBV5-1,TGCGCCAGCAGCCTGACTAGCGGGGGGGAGAAGACCCAGTACTTC,CASSLTSGGEKTQYF
NA,TRBJ2-7,NA,TRBV14,TGTGCCAGCAGCCCTACCGGGAGAATGCACGAGCAGTACTTC,CASSPTGRMHEQYF
TRBD1,TRBJ1-1,NA,TRBV2,TGTGCCAGCAGTGGACAGGGGGCGCGAGGTGAGGCTTTCTTT,CASSGQGARGEAFF
NA,TRBJ1-5,NA,TRBV28,TGTGCCAGCAAACAGGGTCTTCGGCAGCCCCAGCATTTT,CASKQGLRQPQHF
NA,TRBJ2-7,NA,TRBV7-9,TGTGCCAGCAGCTCCGGGGCTCAGGGATTGGGCTACGAGCAGTACTTC,CASSSGAQGLGYEQYF
TRBD2,TRBJ2-7,NA,TRBV29-1,TGCAGCGCTAACGCACGATGGGGCGGGGGAGCCTACGAGCAGTACTTC,CSANARWGGGAYEQYF
NA,TRBJ1-6,NA,TRBV7-9,TGTGCCAGCAGACCAATCTCGCCGGCGGCAGATTCACCCCTCCACTTT,CASRPISPAADSPLHF
TRBD1,TRBJ1-1,few,TRBV10-3,TGTGCCATCAGTGATATTCCGGGACAGCTGAACACTGAAGCTTTCTTT,CAISDIPGQLNTEAFF
NA,TRBJ2-1,few,TRBV7-3,TGTGCCAGCAGCCTGTTTGGGGGAAGCTCCTACAATGAGCAGTTCTTC,CASSLFGGSSYNEQFF
TRBD2,TRBJ2-3,NA,TRBV5-1,TGCGCCAGCAGCTTGAATCCCGGCGGGAGCGGCGCAGATACGCAGTATTTT,CASSLNPGGSGADTQYF
NA,TRBJ1-2,NA,TRBV21-1,TGTGCCAGCAGCAAACCCTATGGCTACACCTTC,CASSKPYGYTF
NA,TRBJ1-6,few,TRBV9,TGTGCCAGCAGCGAGCTTGAGAGGGGGAATTCACCCCTCCACTTT,CASSELERGNSPLHF
NA,TRBJ2-4,few,TRBV29-1,TGCAGCGTTATGCCTTGGGGGGAAACTGACGCCGGAAACATTCAGTACTTC,CSVMPWGETDAGNIQYF
NA,TRBJ2-6,few,TRBV28,TGTGCCAGCACCGCCGTGTTTGCTTCTGGGGCCAACGTCCTGACTTTC,CASTAVFASGANVLTF
TRBD2,TRBJ2-1,few,TRBV7-2,TGTGCCAGCAGCTTACGACCCGGGACTAGCGGCTACAATGAGCAGTTCTTC,CASSLRPGTSGYNEQFF
NA,TRBJ1-5,many,TRBV12-3/TRBV12-4,TGTGCCAGCAGTGGGCAGGGCCATCAGCCCCAGCATTTT,CASSGQGHQPQHF
TRBD2,TRBJ2-2,NA,TRBV7-7,TGTGCTAGCAGCTACGCTAGCGGGAGTCCCGGGGAGCTGTTTTTT,CASSYASGSPGELFF
TRBD1,TRBJ2-1,few,TRBV30,TGTGCCTGGAAGGGGGCGGCGGATGAGCAGTTCTTC,CAWKGAADEQFF
NA,TRBJ2-6,NA,TRBV7-6,TGTGCCATCCAGGGCTCCCCTGGGGCCAACGTCCTGACTTTC,CAIQGSPGANVLTF